This record covers a single T cell receptor beta chain. Its antigen is undetermined. Naive CD8 cells lacked CD45RO and underwent positive selection for CCR7, leaving out terminally differentiated effector memory CD45RA+ cells. Nashville, Tennessee was home to all donors, who were Caucasian adults. This entry belongs to a study of shared clonotypes between healthy human individuals. Study-wide context: A donor's plate count was three for CD4 naive and three for CD4 memory; CD8 naive had two and CD8 memory one.

The CDR3 covers 13 residues. V shed 4 bases, J shed 5 bases, and the junction held 3 bases outside the gene matches. Germline loops: CDR1 MNHEY, CDR2 SVGAGI. Sequencing used immunoSEQ multiplex PCR; TCRdb keeps in-frame clones, though not all of them. The sample contains over 800,000 clones, 90% to 95% of which appear only once. General study findings and limits: Compared with memory subsets, naive subsets generally had larger estimated richness.

The receptor was derived from a man under 40 in good health. The chain is built from TRBV6-5 and TRBJ2-7; 9 positions agree with TRBD1. The sample taken for sequencing was naive CD8+ T cells sorted from blood. CDR3 in DNA: TGTGCCAGCAGTTGGGGGACAGGGAACGAGCAGTACTTC. It codes for CASSWGTGNEQYF.